The entry below describes one T cell receptor beta chain. High-throughput TCR beta sequencing covered peripheral CD8+ and CD4+ T cells. Under recently defined diagnostic criteria, the patients with Susac syndrome qualified as having definite or probable disease. In contrast to the negatively isolated CD8+ and CD4+ T cells, TEMRA cells were FACS-enriched. The sample originates from a study of CD8 T cells in Susac syndrome. Study summary: Clinically active disease was present in 5 or 6 of the sequenced Susac syndrome patients. About 8 of these patients were in remission.

RNA amounts of roughly 0.5 to 1 ug underwent reverse transcription with random hexamers. TCRdb analysed the immunoSEQ multiplex PCR reads with MiXCR anew, one entry per CDR3 protein. The sample lists about 150,000 distinct CDR3 sequences; around 96% were seen once. There are 15 residues in the CDR3. Germline CDR1 and CDR2: MNHEY and SMNVEV (reference sequence). V lost 5 bases and J lost 4, with 16 bases in between. This TCR was sampled from a human donor with Susac syndrome. This chain uses TRBV27 with TRBJ2-3; TRBD1 might be the D (6 bases). The sequencing input was CD4+ T cells from PBMCs. CDR3 in amino acids: CASSTESRGPDTQYF. CDR3 bases: TGTGCCAGCAGTACTGAAAGCAGGGGCCCAGATACGCAGTATTTT.